The 18 T cell receptor beta chains presented below share a single source sample, sequenced in a study of T-cell reconstitution after alpha-beta-depleted transplantation in children. For TCRbeta, the library was prepared with unique molecular identifiers. Using its own MiXCR run on the PCR reads, TCRdb lists one record per CDR3 protein. Of 6,500 or so distinct CDR3 sequences in the sample, around 5.3% were seen once. This specimen consisted of PBMCs, mostly from graft donor cells, obtained 180 days after TCRalphabeta/CD19-depleted stem cell transplant. These receptor sequences come from a child younger than two who had a stem cell transplant for acute myeloid leukemia, so the T cells may come from the graft donor.

This clonotype was seen repeatedly, ten times or more. The chain combines TRBV20-1 with TRBJ1-4; TRBD1 is a possible D gene (6 bases). Germline V gene data show CDR1 as DFQATT and CDR2 as SNEGSKA (reference sequence). Trimming left V 6 bases short and J 7 bases short, with 12 bases between. The CDR3 runs 12 residues. CDR3 DNA sequence: TGCAGTGCCTCCGGAGGGGGTGAAAAACTGTTTTTT. It encodes CSASGGGEKLFF.

There are many counts of this clonotype. J is TRBJ1-1 and V is TRBV2; D possibly corresponds to TRBD1 (5 bases). Trimming took 7 bases from V and 3 from J, leaving 12 bases between them. The CDR3 length is 13 residues. Per germline, CDR1 SNHLY and CDR2 FYNNEI. CDR3 loop: CASNQGEDTEAFF. The CDR3 DNA reads TGTGCCAGCAACCAGGGAGAGGACACTGAAGCTTTCTTT.

This clonotype was recorded at least ten times. The chain uses TRBV3-1 and TRBJ2-7; D not certain. The germline CDR1 and CDR2 sequences are LGHDT and YNNKEL (reference sequence). V lost 3 bases and J 3 bases, leaving 6 bases between the germline ends. The CDR3 covers 12 residues. The chain's CDR3 is CASSQSVYEQYF. The CDR3 nucleotides read TGTGCCAGCAGCCAGTCGGTCTACGAGCAGTACTTC.

This clonotype appeared many times. The rearrangement uses TRBV28 and TRBJ2-7; 9 bases map to TRBD1. This CDR3 spans 14 amino acids. The germline gives CDR1 MDHEN, CDR2 SYDVKM. Trimming at V came to 5 bases and at J to 9 bases, leaving 11 bases not matched to a gene. For the CDR3, the DNA is TGTGCCAGCAGTGTGGGACAGGGAAAGGAGTCGCAGTACTTC. It translates to CASSVGQGKESQYF. The full variable domain, completed using reference TRBV28 and TRBJ2-7, is DVKVTQSSRYLVKRTGEKVFLECVQDMDHENMFWYRQDPGLGLRLIYFSYDVKMKEKGDIPEGYSVSREKKERFSLILESASTNQTSMYLCASSVGQGKESQYFGPGTRLTVT.

In this sample, this clonotype turned up many times. The chain has TRBV24-1 and TRBJ2-3; weak D call: TRBD1 (6 bases). The CDR3 is 16 amino acids. The V end was cut by 5 bases, the J end by 0 bases, with 14 bases between. CDR1 and CDR2 from the germline V gene are KGHDR and SFDVKD. The DNA of the CDR3 is TGTGCCACCAGTGCATCCGACAGGTTTAGCACAGATACGCAGTATTTT. As protein: CATSASDRFSTDTQYF.

This clonotype was detected ten times or more. The V and J genes are TRBV28 and TRBJ1-2; D perhaps matches TRBD1 (5 bases). V was clipped by 6 bases and J by 4 bases, with 18 bases between them. From germline, CDR1 is MDHEN and CDR2 SYDVKM. The CDR3 consists of 15 residues. The CDR3 loop reads CASRIPGGLSYGYTF. The CDR3 DNA reads TGTGCCAGCAGAATCCCCGGGGGGTTAAGCTATGGCTACACCTTC.

This clonotype has a count of ten or more. The chain combines TRBV4-2 with TRBJ2-7, with TRBD1 matching 7 bases. CDR3 length: 16 residues. The ends lost 3 bases at V and 0 bases at J; junction bases unmatched: 8. Germline-derived CDR1 and CDR2 are LGHNA and YNFKEQ. The CDR3 sequence: CASSQNPGQSSYEQYF. The CDR3 nucleotides are TGTGCCAGCAGCCAGAACCCGGGACAGAGCTCCTACGAGCAGTACTTC.

Sample share makes this clonotype medium-sized. This chain links TRBV2 with TRBJ1-4; D is ambiguous. The CDR3 spans 14 residues. With 6 bases removed from V and 5 bases from J, the gap between germline ends came to 13 bases. Looked up from germline, CDR1 is SNHLY and CDR2 is FYNNEI. CDR3 DNA sequence: TGTGCCAGCAGGGCAGGACTCATGAATGAAAAACTGTTTTTT. Translating it yields CASRAGLMNEKLFF.

This clonotype was seen at least ten times. The chain employs TRBV3-1 and TRBJ2-1; TRBD1 is a possible D gene (6 bases). The germline V and J ends were trimmed by 0 bases and 6 bases, with 15 bases remaining between them. The CDR3 covers 16 residues. Germline values: CDR1 LGHDT, CDR2 YNNKEL (reference sequence). The CDR3 nucleotides read TGTGCCAGCAGCCAAGATCTACAGGGTATCTCCAATGAGCAGTTCTTC. It codes for CASSQDLQGISNEQFF.

This clonotype occurred many times. The V and J genes are TRBV7-9 and TRBJ1-1; the D is unclear. Germline V gene data show CDR1 as SEHNR and CDR2 as FQNEAQ (reference sequence). Trimming took off 1 base at V and 1 base at J, with 13 bases between the two ends. This CDR3 spans 16 amino acids. The CDR3 loop reads CASSLGGGRGNTEAFF. CDR3 in DNA: TGTGCCAGCAGCTTAGGGGGTGGACGGGGGAACACTGAAGCTTTCTTT.

This clonotype showed up many times. V is TRBV4-2 and J is TRBJ2-5; D uncertain. The CDR3 spans 14 residues. The germline gives CDR1 LGHNA, CDR2 YNFKEQ. With 0 bases removed from V and 2 bases from J, the gap between germline ends came to 7 bases. The CDR3 reads CASSQDPQQETQYF. CDR3 coding DNA: TGTGCCAGCAGCCAAGATCCACAGCAAGAGACCCAGTACTTC.

This clonotype was observed many times. The rearrangement joins TRBV21-1 to TRBJ2-4; the D call of TRBD1 is as the table states it, not checked on the DNA. TRBV21-1 has pseudogene status. CDR3 length: 17 amino acids. The CDR3 sequence is CASSKMRDRDRKNIQYF. The CDR3 DNA reads TGTGCCAGCAGCAAAATGCGGGACAGGGATAGAAAAAACATTCAGTACTTC.

This clonotype is medium-sized within its sample. This sequence joins TRBV5-1 and TRBJ1-1; D not certain. This CDR3 is 13 amino acids long. With 1 base removed from V and 1 base from J, the gap between germline ends came to 5 bases. Germline assignment: CDR1 SGHRS and CDR2 YFSETQ. The CDR3 protein is CASSLQRNTEAFF. In DNA, the CDR3 is TGCGCCAGCAGCTTGCAAAGGAACACTGAAGCTTTCTTT.

Many counts were recorded for this clonotype. The J gene is TRBJ1-1, the V gene TRBV7-9; 11 bases match TRBD1. This CDR3 is 17 amino acids long. In germline, CDR1 is SEHNR, CDR2 FQNEAQ (reference sequence). V lost 5 bases and J lost 5; bases outside the gene matches: 13. The CDR3 nucleotides are TGTGCCAGCAGCCCCCGGACAGGGGGCAATGTAGAGACTGAAGCTTTCTTT. Residues: CASSPRTGGNVETEAFF.

This clonotype has just a few counts. This chain links TRBV2 with TRBJ2-2; the match to TRBD2 covers 8 bases. CDR1 is SNHLY and CDR2 is FYNNEI in the germline V gene. The CDR3 spans 18 residues. The CDR3 coding sequence is TGTACCTGCAGTTTTGGAGGTGTCGGGACTAGTTTACACAGGGAGCTGTTTTTT. It specifies CTCSFGGVGTSLHRELFF.

This clonotype was observed many times. The rearrangement links TRBV5-1 to TRBJ2-7; TRBD2 matches at 7 bases. V shed 0 bases and J 3 bases; nucleotides not matched to a gene: 6. Per germline, CDR1 SGHRS and CDR2 YFSETQ. The CDR3 spans 15 residues. The CDR3 nucleotides are TGCGCCAGCAGCTTGGGGACTAGAATTAGCTACGAGCAGTACTTC. This gives the protein CASSLGTRISYEQYF.

This clonotype occurred many times. The chain employs TRBV21-1 and TRBJ2-6. TRBV21-1 counts as a pseudogene. This CDR3 spans 19 amino acids. The CDR3 is CASSKATRGQSSGANVLTF. CDR3 DNA: TGTGCCAGCAGCAAAGCTACTCGGGGACAGAGCTCTGGGGCCAACGTCCTGACTTTC.

In this sample, this clonotype turned up many times. The V and J genes are TRBV19 and TRBJ1-1; TRBD1 might be the D (5 bases). This CDR3 contains 15 residues. Germline lookup yields CDR1 LNHDA and CDR2 SQIVND (reference sequence). V gave up 1 base and J gave up 3 bases, with 12 bases separating them. In DNA form, the CDR3 reads TGTGCCAGTAGTATAGTTCAGGGTTCGGACACTGAAGCTTTCTTT. Its protein product is CASSIVQGSDTEAFF.